The 10 T cell receptor beta chains below were found in one sample sequenced in a study of CD8 T cells in Susac syndrome. Reverse transcription of about 0.45 to 1 ug RNA was carried out with random hexamers. TCRdb itself ran the immunoSEQ multiplex PCR reads through MiXCR, one entry per CDR3 protein. The table has more than 150,000 distinct CDR3 sequences, 92% seen once. The sequenced sample was CD4+ T cells from PBMCs. The receptors here all came from a human donor in good health.

This chain links TRBV23-1 with TRBJ2-1; 11 bases match TRBD2. TRBV23-1 is classed as an ORF, of uncertain function. CDR3 length: 16 residues. V trimming: 3 bases; J trimming: 7 bases; junction bases outside the gene matches: 8. As DNA, the CDR3 is TGCGCCAGCAGTCACCCAACTAGCGGGAGCATGAATGAGCAGTTCTTC. Amino acid sequence: CASSHPTSGSMNEQFF.

In its sample, this clonotype was seen once. The chain carries TRBV7-3 and TRBJ1-2; tentatively, D is TRBD1 (5 bases). V lost 5 bases, J lost 4 bases, and 17 bases lay in between. Germline CDR1 and CDR2: SGHTA and FQGTGA. The CDR3 loop spans 15 amino acids. CDR3 residues: CASSPGVGETYGYTF. The CDR3 DNA follows: TGTGCCAGCAGCCCAGGCGTAGGGGAAACCTATGGCTACACCTTC. The full variable domain, in which reference TRBV7-3 and TRBJ1-2 provide the parts outside the CDR3, is GAGVSQTPSNKVTEKGKYVELRCDPISGHTALYWYRQSLGQGPEFLIYFQGTGAADDSGLPNDRFFAVRPEGSVSTLKIQRTERGDSAVYLCASSPGVGETYGYTFGSGTRLTVV.

This chain uses TRBV11-2 with TRBJ2-2; either TRBD1 or TRBD2 may supply D (7 bases each). Germline V gene lookup returns CDR1 SGHAT and CDR2 FQNNGV. The V end lost 5 bases, the J end lost 0 bases, and 13 bases lay between the germline ends. The CDR3 is 16 amino acids. CDR3 nucleotides: TGTGCCAGCAGCCCCAGGGGGGGGGCGAACACCGGGGAGCTGTTTTTT. This codes for CASSPRGGANTGELFF.

This clonotype has a handful of counts. The chain joins TRBV29-1 to TRBJ2-7, with 7 bases matching TRBD1. The CDR3 contains 13 residues. V shed 4 bases and J 6 bases; nucleotides not matched to a gene: 9. Germline CDR1 reads SQVTM; CDR2 reads ANQGSEA. The CDR3 DNA is TGCAGCGTTGGCCCGACAGGGATCGGCGAGCAGTACTTC. Protein product: CSVGPTGIGEQYF.

The chain joins TRBV6-4 to TRBJ1-1, with unresolved D. Per germline, CDR1 MRHNA and CDR2 SNTAGT. This CDR3 is built from 15 residues. Deletions cut 0 bases from V and 3 bases from J, with 11 bases between. In DNA, the CDR3 is TGTGCCAGCAGTGACTCCCGCCGAGGTTACACTGAAGCTTTCTTT. This encodes CASSDSRRGYTEAFF.

The chain employs TRBV5-1 and TRBJ2-7; 11 bases are shared with TRBD2. The V segment lost 4 bases and the J segment 4 bases; nucleotides outside the gene matches: 7. CDR3 size: 15 residues. Per the germline V gene, CDR1 is SGHRS and CDR2 is YFSETQ. The CDR3 loop reads CASSHGTSGQYEQYF. CDR3 nucleotides: TGCGCCAGCAGCCACGGGACTAGCGGTCAATACGAGCAGTACTTC.

This chain links TRBV5-1 with TRBJ1-1, with D tentatively TRBD1 (5 bases). Germline CDR1 reads SGHRS; CDR2 reads YFSETQ. The CDR3 covers 14 residues. Trimming removed 4 bases at V and 5 bases at J, with 15 bases between. The CDR3 sequence: CASSIGEAGTEAFF. CDR3 nucleotide sequence: TGCGCCAGCAGCATAGGGGAAGCGGGTACTGAAGCTTTCTTT.

The chain uses TRBV10-3 and TRBJ1-4; the D is unclear. The CDR3 length is 13 residues. From germline, CDR1 is ENHRY and CDR2 SYGVKD. V lost 10 bases and J 5 bases, leaving 14 bases between the germline ends. The CDR3 is CATSVGQNEKLFF. CDR3 bases: TGTGCCACTTCGGTCGGCCAGAATGAAAAACTGTTTTTT.

The chain links TRBV6-1 to TRBJ2-3; D unclear. The CDR3 is made up of 13 amino acids. V was trimmed by 2 bases and J by 1 base, leaving 4 bases between them. Germline CDR1 MNHNS, CDR2 SASEGT. CDR3 DNA: TGTGCCAGCAGTGAATCGCGCACAGATACGCAGTATTTT. It is translated as CASSESRTDTQYF.

The J gene is TRBJ1-3, the V gene TRBV12-3 or TRBV12-4, with a possible D match to TRBD1 (5 bases). The CDR3 extends over 15 amino acids. Trimming shortened V by 6 bases and J by 6 bases, and 18 bases separated the two germline ends. The DNA of the CDR3 is TGTGCCAGCAGCCCAGTGTGGGGCGAAGTAAACACCATATATTTT. Protein: CASSPVWGEVNTIYF.